The 21 T cell receptor beta chains presented below share a single source sample, sequenced in a study of T cell responses to AZD1222 COVID-19 vaccine. Profiled with immunoSEQ multiplex PCR; TCRdb holds only in-frame clones, not every one. The sample consists of roughly 130,000 clones, 70% to 90% of them appearing once. Sequencing was performed on peripheral blood, taken on day 0 of AZD1222 vaccination. The origin of the receptors is an adult in good health.

The rearrangement joins TRBV19 to TRBJ1-6; TRBD1 agrees at 7 bases. CDR1 is LNHDA and CDR2 is SQIVND in the germline V gene (reference sequence). Unmatched junction bases numbered 6, after V lost 6 bases and J lost 10 bases. This CDR3 has 13 amino acids. CDR3 loop: CASSRQGYSPLHF. In nucleotides, the CDR3 is TGTGCCAGTAGCCGACAGGGATACTCACCCCTCCACTTT.

The gene calls are TRBV6-5 and TRBJ1-2, with D unclear. The ends were cut back, 5 bases at V and 4 bases at J, with 11 bases in the middle. In germline, CDR1 is MNHEY, CDR2 SVGAGI. CDR3 length: 13 amino acids. The CDR3 bases are TGTGCCAGCAGTCCCAATTTTGGCTATGGCTACACCTTC. Protein: CASSPNFGYGYTF.

The V gene is TRBV6-5, the J gene TRBJ1-5; TRBD1 matches at 7 bases. The V gene's germline CDR1 is MNHEY and CDR2 SVGAGI. With V trimmed by 7 bases and J by 4 bases, 7 bases remained unmatched. The CDR3 sequence is 14 residues long. The CDR3 DNA sequence: TGTGCCAGCACTGGGCCAGGGGGGAATCAGCCCCAGCATTTT. The encoded protein is CASTGPGGNQPQHF.

The chain carries TRBV3-1 (or the pseudogene TRBV3-2) and TRBJ2-7; 10 nucleotides match TRBD2. CDR1 LGHDT and CDR2 YNNKEL come from the germline V gene (reference sequence). V shed 0 bases, J shed 4 bases, and the junction held 6 bases outside the gene matches. This CDR3 comprises 16 residues. CDR3 sequence (DNA): TGTGCCAGCAGCCAAGAGGAGCGGGGGGGCCAGTACGAGCAGTACTTC. As protein: CASSQEERGGQYEQYF.

This sequence joins TRBV7-3 and TRBJ2-2; 11 bases map to TRBD2. Trimming at V came to 0 bases and at J to 5 bases, leaving 2 bases not matched to a gene. The CDR3 has 16 amino acids. CDR1 SGHTA and CDR2 FQGTGA come from the germline V gene. Here the CDR3 DNA reads TGTGCCAGCAGCTTAACAGGGACTAGCGGTACCGGGGAGCTGTTTTTT. Translating it yields CASSLTGTSGTGELFF.

The CDR3 is CASSPTGRGYTF. The CDR3 region has the DNA TGTGCCAGCAGCCCAACGGGACGAGGCTACACCTTC. The J gene is TRBJ1-2, the V gene TRBV11-3; tentatively, D is TRBD1 (5 bases). The CDR3 is 12 residues long. V was pared by 5 bases and J by 8 bases, with 12 bases between. Germline V gene data show CDR1 as SGHNT and CDR2 as YENEEA.

The V gene is TRBV6-2 or TRBV6-3, the J gene TRBJ2-7; perhaps D is TRBD1 or TRBD2 (5 bases each). The CDR3 is 16 amino acids. Trimming cost V 5 bases and J 0 bases, with 17 bases left between them. Germline loops: CDR1 MNHEY, CDR2 SVGEGT. The CDR3: CASSHPGTKSSYEQYF. CDR3 nucleotides: TGTGCCAGCAGTCACCCCGGGACCAAGAGCTCCTACGAGCAGTACTTC.

The table lists this clone with a count of one. This chain uses TRBV3-1 (or the pseudogene TRBV3-2) with TRBJ1-2; D unclear. Per the germline V gene, CDR1 is LGHDT and CDR2 is YNNKEL (reference sequence). This CDR3 has 13 amino acids. The ends were cut back, 6 bases at V and 8 bases at J, with 16 bases in the middle. The DNA of the CDR3 is TGTGCCAGCAGAGGAGACACCGATGACGGCTACACCTTC. Translated: CASRGDTDDGYTF.

The chain joins TRBV18 to TRBJ1-6; 9 nucleotides line up with TRBD1. The CDR3 is 16 residues long. Per germline, CDR1 KGHSH and CDR2 LQKENI. V lost 1 base and J lost 8; bases outside the gene matches: 6. CDR3 sequence: CASSPRTTGGDSPLHF. CDR3 nucleotide sequence: TGTGCCAGCTCACCACGGACGACAGGGGGGGATTCACCCCTCCACTTT.

The gene calls are TRBV7-2 and TRBJ2-7; D is ambiguous. The germline gives CDR1 SGHTA, CDR2 FQGNSA. Trimming left V 5 bases short and J 2 bases short, with 19 bases between. This CDR3 contains 16 residues. The CDR3: CASSHYKDTGAYEQYF. The CDR3 coding sequence is TGTGCCAGCAGCCACTATAAAGATACGGGTGCCTACGAGCAGTACTTC.

V is TRBV4-1 and J is TRBJ1-1; 9 bases align to TRBD1. V shed 0 bases and J 6 bases; nucleotides not matched to a gene: 8. This CDR3 has 16 amino acids. The germline V gene has CDR1 MGHRA and CDR2 YSYEKL. The CDR3: CASSQEPGTGFPEAFF. The CDR3 DNA sequence: TGCGCCAGCAGCCAAGAACCCGGGACAGGGTTCCCTGAAGCTTTCTTT.

The chain uses TRBV6-4 and TRBJ2-3; 9 bases align to TRBD2. The V and J ends lost 5 bases and 0 bases, in that order; junction bases with no gene match: 3. The CDR3 contains 15 residues. The V gene's germline CDR1 is MRHNA and CDR2 SNTAGT. The CDR3 sequence is CASSQRGESTDTQYF. Written as DNA, the CDR3 is TGTGCCAGCAGTCAGCGGGGGGAAAGCACAGATACGCAGTATTTT.

This clone was recorded only once. This chain uses TRBV19 with TRBJ2-3; D is undetermined. The germline gives CDR1 LNHDA, CDR2 SQIVND (reference sequence). Trimming cost V 4 bases and J 0 bases, with 14 bases left between them. The CDR3 sequence is 16 residues long. The CDR3 loop reads CASSTRRVSSTDTQYF. Written as DNA, the CDR3 is TGTGCCAGTAGTACACGACGGGTTAGTAGCACAGATACGCAGTATTTT. Full variable domain (rest looked up from reference TRBV19 and TRBJ2-3): DGGITQSPKYLFRKEGQNVTLSCEQNLNHDAMYWYRQDPGQGLRLIYYSQIVNDFQKGDIAEGYSVSREKKESFPLTVTSAQKNPTAFYLCASSTRRVSSTDTQYFGPGTRLTVL.

The rearrangement links TRBV11-3 to TRBJ2-1; D is tentatively TRBD1 or TRBD2 (5 bases each). The CDR3 spans 13 residues. The germline V and J ends were trimmed by 9 bases and 4 bases, with 13 bases remaining between them. CDR1 is SGHNT, CDR2 YENEEA, per germline. The CDR3 spells CASRDGGYNEQFF. DNA of the CDR3: TGTGCCAGTAGGGACGGAGGTTACAATGAGCAGTTCTTC.

V usage is TRBV13 and J usage is TRBJ1-2; the D gene is possibly TRBD1 (5 bases). Trimming pared 4 bases from V and 1 base from J, leaving 7 bases between. The CDR3 totals 13 residues. CDR1 PRHDT and CDR2 FYEKMQ come from the germline V gene (reference sequence). CDR3 amino acids: CASSSGGNYGYTF. The CDR3 coding sequence is TGTGCCAGCAGCTCGGGGGGTAACTATGGCTACACCTTC.

This clone was seen a handful of times. The chain is built from TRBV18 and TRBJ1-6; a weak D match, TRBD1 (5 bases). CDR1 KGHSH and CDR2 LQKENI come from the germline V gene. Trimming took 9 bases from V and 5 from J, leaving 14 bases between them. The CDR3 runs 14 residues. CDR3 sequence: CASAPTGHNSPLHF. Written as DNA, the CDR3 is TGTGCCAGTGCCCCCACAGGCCATAATTCACCCCTCCACTTT.

This rearrangement joins TRBV12-3 or TRBV12-4 to TRBJ1-1; D is unclear. There are 13 residues in the CDR3. V was shortened by 0 bases and J by 3 bases, with 5 bases between the two germline ends. The CDR3 is CASSLASYTEAFF. CDR3 nucleotide sequence: TGTGCCAGCAGTTTAGCAAGCTACACTGAAGCTTTCTTT.

The chain uses TRBV29-1 and TRBJ1-2; D gene uncertain. Germline V gene lookup returns CDR1 SQVTM and CDR2 ANQGSEA. CDR3 size: 12 residues. The V and J ends lost 2 bases and 8 bases respectively, with 12 bases between them. The CDR3 region is CSVESGVWGYTF. The CDR3, as DNA: TGCAGCGTTGAAAGCGGCGTTTGGGGCTACACCTTC.

The chain has TRBV12-2 and TRBJ2-7; the table gives TRBD2 as D, unverified against the DNA. TRBV12-2 is a listed pseudogene. CDR3 length: 15 amino acids. CDR3 protein: CASRLDLERSYEQYF. The CDR3 DNA sequence: TGTGCAAGTCGCTTAGATCTCGAGAGGTCCTACGAGCAGTACTTC.

This clone was seen only once. This chain links TRBV6-6 with TRBJ1-5; no reliable D call. CDR1 MNHNY and CDR2 SVGAGI come from the germline V gene (reference sequence). The CDR3 covers 14 residues. V was clipped by 0 bases and J by 7 bases, with 10 bases between them. This CDR3 reads CASSYSRGSQPQHF. The CDR3 DNA follows: TGTGCCAGCAGTTACTCTCGGGGAAGCCAGCCCCAGCATTTT.

This clone was observed at least ten times. The CDR3 region is CASSGEDATNEKLFF. In nucleotides, the CDR3 is TGTGCCAGCAGCGGAGAGGATGCAACTAATGAAAAACTGTTTTTT. The chain uses TRBV4-2 and TRBJ1-4, with D uncertain. CDR1 and CDR2 (germline): LGHNA, YNFKEQ. Between the trimmed V and J ends, which lost 5 bases and 0 bases, there was a span of 10 bases. This CDR3 contains 15 residues.